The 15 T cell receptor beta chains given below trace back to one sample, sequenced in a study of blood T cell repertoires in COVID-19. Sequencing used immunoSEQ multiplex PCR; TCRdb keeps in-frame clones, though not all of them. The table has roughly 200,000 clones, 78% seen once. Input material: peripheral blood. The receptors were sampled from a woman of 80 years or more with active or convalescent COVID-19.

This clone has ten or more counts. CDR3 amino acids: CASSLSLAYEQYF. The CDR3 DNA reads TGTGCCAGCAGTTTGTCACTAGCCTACGAGCAGTACTTC. The gene calls are TRBV12-3 or TRBV12-4 and TRBJ2-7; TRBD2 is a possible D gene (5 bases). The length of the CDR3 is 13 residues. Trimming left V 3 bases short and J 2 bases short, with 8 bases between.

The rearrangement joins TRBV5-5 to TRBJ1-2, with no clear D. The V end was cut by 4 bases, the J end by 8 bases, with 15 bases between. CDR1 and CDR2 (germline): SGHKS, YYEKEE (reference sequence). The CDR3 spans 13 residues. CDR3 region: CASSPTSAYGYTF. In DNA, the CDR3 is TGTGCCAGCAGCCCTACGAGTGCGTACGGCTACACCTTC.

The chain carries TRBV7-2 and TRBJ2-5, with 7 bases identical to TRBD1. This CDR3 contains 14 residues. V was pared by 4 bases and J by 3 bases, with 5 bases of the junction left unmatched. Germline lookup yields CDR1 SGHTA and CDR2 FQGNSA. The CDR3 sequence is CASSSRTGEETQYF. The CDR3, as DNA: TGTGCCAGCAGCTCCCGGACAGGAGAAGAGACCCAGTACTTC.

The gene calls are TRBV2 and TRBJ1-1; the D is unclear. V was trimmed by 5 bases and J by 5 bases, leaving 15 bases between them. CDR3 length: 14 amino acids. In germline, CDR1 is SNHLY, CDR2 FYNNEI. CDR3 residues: CASSSQVVLTEAFF. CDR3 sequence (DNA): TGTGCCAGCAGTTCCCAGGTCGTGTTAACTGAAGCTTTCTTT.

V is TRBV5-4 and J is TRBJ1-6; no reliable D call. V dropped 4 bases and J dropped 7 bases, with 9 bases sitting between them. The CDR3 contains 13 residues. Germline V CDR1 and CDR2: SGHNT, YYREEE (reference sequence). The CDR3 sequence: CASSATSNSPLHF. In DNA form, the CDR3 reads TGTGCCAGCAGCGCAACTTCGAATTCACCCCTCCACTTT. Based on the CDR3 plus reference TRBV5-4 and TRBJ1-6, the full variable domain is ETGVTQSPTHLIKTRGQQVTLRCSSQSGHNTVSWYQQALGQGPQFIFQYYREEENGRGNFPPRFSGLQFPNYSSELNVNALELDDSALYLCASSATSNSPLHFGNGTRLTVT.

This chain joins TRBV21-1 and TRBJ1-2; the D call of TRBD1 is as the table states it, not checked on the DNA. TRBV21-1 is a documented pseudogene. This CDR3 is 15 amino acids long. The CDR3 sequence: CASRDTGAEANGYTF. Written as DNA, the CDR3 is TGTGCCAGCAGGGATACAGGGGCCGAGGCGAATGGCTACACCTTC.

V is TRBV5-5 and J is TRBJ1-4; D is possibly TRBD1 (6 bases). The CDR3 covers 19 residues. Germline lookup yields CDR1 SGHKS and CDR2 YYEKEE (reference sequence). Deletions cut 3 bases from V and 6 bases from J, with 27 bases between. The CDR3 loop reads CASSWGLTPQGFGHEKLFF. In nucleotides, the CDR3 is TGTGCCAGCAGCTGGGGCCTCACACCGCAGGGGTTCGGGCATGAAAAACTGTTTTTT.

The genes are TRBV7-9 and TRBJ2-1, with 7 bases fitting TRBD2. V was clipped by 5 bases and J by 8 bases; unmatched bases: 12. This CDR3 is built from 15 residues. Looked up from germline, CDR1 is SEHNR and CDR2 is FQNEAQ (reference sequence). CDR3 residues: CASSRTGLFSHEQFF. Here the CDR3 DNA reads TGTGCCAGCAGCCGCACGGGACTATTTTCCCATGAGCAGTTCTTC.

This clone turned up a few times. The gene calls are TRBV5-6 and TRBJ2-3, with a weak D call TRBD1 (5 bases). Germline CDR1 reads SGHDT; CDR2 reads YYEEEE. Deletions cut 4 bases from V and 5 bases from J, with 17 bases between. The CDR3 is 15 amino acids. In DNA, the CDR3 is TGTGCCAGCAGCCTGTTTGGGTCTCAGGGAGATACGCAGTATTTT. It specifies CASSLFGSQGDTQYF.

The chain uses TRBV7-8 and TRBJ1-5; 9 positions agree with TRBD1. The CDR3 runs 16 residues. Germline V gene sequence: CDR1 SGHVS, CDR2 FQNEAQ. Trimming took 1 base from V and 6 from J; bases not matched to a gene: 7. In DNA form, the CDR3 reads TGTGCCAGCAGCTTAGGGGGGACAGGGTTGATTCAGCCCCAGCATTTT. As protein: CASSLGGTGLIQPQHF.

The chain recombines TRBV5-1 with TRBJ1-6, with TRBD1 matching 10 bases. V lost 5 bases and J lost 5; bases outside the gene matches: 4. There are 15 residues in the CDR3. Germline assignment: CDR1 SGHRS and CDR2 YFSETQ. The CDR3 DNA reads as TGCGCCAGCAGTGCCGGACAGGGGGATAATTCACCCCTCCACTTT. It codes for CASSAGQGDNSPLHF. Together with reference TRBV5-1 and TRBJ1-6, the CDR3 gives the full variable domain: KAGVTQTPRYLIKTRGQQVTLSCSPISGHRSVSWYQQTPGQGLQFLFEYFSETQRNKGNFPGRFSGRQFSNSRSEMNVSTLELGDSALYLCASSAGQGDNSPLHFGNGTRLTVT.

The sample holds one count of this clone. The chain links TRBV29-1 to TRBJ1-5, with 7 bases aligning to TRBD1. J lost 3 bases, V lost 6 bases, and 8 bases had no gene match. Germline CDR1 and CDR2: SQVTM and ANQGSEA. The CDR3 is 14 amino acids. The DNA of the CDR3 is TGCAGCGTGAAAGACAGGGCTCCCAATCAGCCCCAGCATTTT. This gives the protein CSVKDRAPNQPQHF.

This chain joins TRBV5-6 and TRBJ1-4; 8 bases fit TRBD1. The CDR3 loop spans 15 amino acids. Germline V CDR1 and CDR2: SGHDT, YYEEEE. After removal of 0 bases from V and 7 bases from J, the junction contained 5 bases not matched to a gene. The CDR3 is CASSLAGQGREKLFF. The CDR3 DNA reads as TGTGCCAGCAGCTTGGCTGGACAGGGACGTGAAAAACTGTTTTTT.

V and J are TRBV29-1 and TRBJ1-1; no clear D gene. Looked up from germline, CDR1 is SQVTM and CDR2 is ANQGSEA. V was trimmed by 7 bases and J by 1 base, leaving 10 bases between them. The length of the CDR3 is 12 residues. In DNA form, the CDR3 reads TGCAGCGGTGGTCAGGAGAACACTGAAGCTTTCTTT. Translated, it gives CSGGQENTEAFF.

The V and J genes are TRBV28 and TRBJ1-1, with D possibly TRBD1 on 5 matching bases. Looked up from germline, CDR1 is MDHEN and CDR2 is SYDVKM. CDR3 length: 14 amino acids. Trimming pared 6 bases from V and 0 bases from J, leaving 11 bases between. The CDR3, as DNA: TGTGCCAGCAGCGCGCCGACAGTGAACACTGAAGCTTTCTTT. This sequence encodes CASSAPTVNTEAFF.